The TCR beta chain under discussion was sequenced for a study of beta chain features in type 1 diabetes. The CDR3 is 14 amino acids. CDR1 is MNHEY and CDR2 is SVGAGI in the germline V gene. Trimming took 6 bases from V and 2 from J, leaving 13 bases between them. Since all of the isolated RNA was reverse transcribed, expressed TCRB transcripts were what got sequenced. Profiled with immunoSEQ multiplex PCR; TCRdb holds only in-frame clones, not every one. Altogether 550,000 to 850,000 clones are present, roughly 12% being singletons, with the ten largest covering 0.02% to 0.025%. Cell sorting via CD45RO/CCR7/CD25/CD127/CD95/CD27 was performed to obtain CD4+ naive, central memory, regulatory and stem cell-like memory cells. Overall study findings and caveats: cDNA-based reads could over-represent cells with high TCR expression. Researchers report that Type 1 diabetes patients had moderately but significantly shorter TCRB CDR3s across all four CD4+ subsets. More deletions and fewer insertions at VDJ junctions were seen in type 1 diabetes patients.

To note about this clone: Its antigen remains unknown.

The clonotype comes from a man aged 18 to 29 with type 1 diabetes. Sample: naive CD4+ T cells from blood. The chain combines TRBV6-5 with TRBJ1-2; the D is unclear. CDR3 loop: CASSPVAGNYGYTF. The CDR3 coding sequence is TGTGCCAGCAGCCCCGTGGCAGGCAACTATGGCTACACCTTC.